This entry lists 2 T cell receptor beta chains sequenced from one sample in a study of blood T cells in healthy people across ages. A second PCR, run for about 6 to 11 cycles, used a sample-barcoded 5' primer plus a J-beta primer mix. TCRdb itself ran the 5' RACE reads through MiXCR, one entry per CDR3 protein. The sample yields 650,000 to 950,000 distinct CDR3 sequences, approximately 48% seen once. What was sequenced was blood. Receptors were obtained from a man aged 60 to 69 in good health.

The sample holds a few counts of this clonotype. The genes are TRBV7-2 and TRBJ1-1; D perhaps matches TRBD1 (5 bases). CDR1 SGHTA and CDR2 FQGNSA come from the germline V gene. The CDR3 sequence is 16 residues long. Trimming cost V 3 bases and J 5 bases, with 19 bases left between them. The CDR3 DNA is TGTGCCAGCAGCTTGATAGCGCCGGGCCCAGGGACTGAAGCTTTCTTT. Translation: CASSLIAPGPGTEAFF.

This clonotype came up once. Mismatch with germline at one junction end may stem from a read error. The CDR3 DNA is TGTGCCAACAGCTTAAGCGGGACAAGTGGCTACACCTTC. This gives the protein CANSLSGTSGYTF. This chain joins TRBV7-2 and TRBJ1-2; the D gene is possibly TRBD1 (6 bases). CDR3 size: 13 residues. Germline V CDR1 and CDR2: SGHTA, FQGNSA.